A single sample gave rise to the 16 T cell receptor beta chains below, sequenced in a study of blood T cells in healthy people across ages. PCR was performed a second time for about 7 to 11 cycles using a sample-barcoded 5' primer and a J-beta primer mix. TCRdb called the 5' RACE reads again in MiXCR, with one record for every CDR3 protein. The table shows 800,000 to 1,000,000 distinct CDR3 sequences, with about 48% occurring only once. Material for sequencing was blood. These receptors were collected from a man aged 30 to 39 in good health.

The chain combines TRBV6-2 or TRBV6-3 with TRBJ2-7; 11 nucleotides match TRBD2. This CDR3 comprises 15 residues. CDR1 MNHEY and CDR2 SVGEGT come from the germline V gene. The V segment lost 8 bases and the J segment 0 bases; nucleotides outside the gene matches: 6. In DNA, the CDR3 is TGTGCCAGCCTCGCTAGCGGGGGGACCTCCTACGAGCAGTACTTC. Protein: CASLASGGTSYEQYF.

The gene calls are TRBV20-1 and TRBJ1-1; D call uncertain. V was trimmed by 3 bases and J by 1 base, leaving 12 bases between them. Germline V lookup: CDR1 DFQATT, CDR2 SNEGSKA (reference sequence). The CDR3 is 14 residues long. CDR3 DNA sequence: TGCAGTGCTAGGTGGACCAATGGGAACACTGAAGCTTTCTTT. This translates into CSARWTNGNTEAFF.

The rearrangement uses TRBV20-1 and TRBJ1-1, with a possible D match to TRBD1 (5 bases). Deletions cut 6 bases from V and 5 bases from J, with 10 bases between. Looked up from germline, CDR1 is DFQATT and CDR2 is SNEGSKA (reference sequence). The CDR3 has 11 residues. The CDR3 loop is CSALDKTEAFF. CDR3 DNA: TGCAGTGCACTGGACAAAACTGAAGCTTTCTTT.

This rearrangement joins TRBV9 to TRBJ2-5; either TRBD1 or TRBD2 may supply D (6 bases each). The CDR3 loop spans 17 amino acids. V was clipped by 0 bases and J by 1 base, with 16 bases between them. The V gene's germline CDR1 is SGDLS and CDR2 YYNGEE. In DNA, the CDR3 is TGTGCCAGCAGCGTAGAGCTAGGGGGGTCTACCCAAGAGACCCAGTACTTC. Residues: CASSVELGGSTQETQYF.

The V call is TRBV3-1, the J call TRBJ1-2, with D maybe TRBD1 (5 bases). This CDR3 spans 14 amino acids. Germline lookup yields CDR1 LGHDT and CDR2 YNNKEL (reference sequence). Deletions cut 1 base from V and 6 bases from J, with 12 bases between. CDR3 amino acids: CASSQGGIGHGYTF. The DNA for the CDR3 is TGTGCCAGCAGCCAAGGGGGGATAGGGCATGGCTACACCTTC.

This clonotype was seen more than once but under ten times. The chain combines TRBV29-1 with TRBJ1-2; 8 bases match TRBD1. Germline values: CDR1 SQVTM, CDR2 ANQGSEA. V was clipped by 7 bases and J by 5 bases; unmatched bases: 9. This CDR3 has 13 amino acids. CDR3 DNA: TGCAGCGCCTCCCGGGACAGGATGTATGGCTACACCTTC. Translated, it gives CSASRDRMYGYTF. The whole variable domain, remainder taken from reference TRBV29-1 and TRBJ1-2, is SAVISQKPSRDICQRGTSLTIQCQVDSQVTMMFWYRQQPGQSLTLIATANQGSEATYESGFVIDKFPISRPNLTFSTLTVSNMSPEDSSIYLCSASRDRMYGYTFGSGTRLTVV.

This clonotype has only a few counts. The chain has TRBV13 and TRBJ2-1; D is perhaps TRBD1 (6 bases). CDR1 and CDR2 (germline): PRHDT, FYEKMQ (reference sequence). The CDR3 length is 13 residues. Trimming took 5 bases from V and 6 from J, leaving 11 bases between them. In DNA form, the CDR3 reads TGTGCCAGCAGCGGGGGACAAGCCAATGAGCAGTTCTTC. It yields the protein CASSGGQANEQFF. Variable domain in full (rest from reference TRBV13 and TRBJ2-1): AAGVIQSPRHLIKEKRETATLKCYPIPRHDTVYWYQQGPGQDPQFLISFYEKMQSDKGSIPDRFSAQQFSDYHSELNMSSLELGDSALYFCASSGGQANEQFFGPGTRLTVL.

This clonotype was observed at least ten times. The V call is TRBV11-2, the J call TRBJ1-2, with a possible D match to TRBD1 (6 bases). The CDR3 has 14 amino acids. Between the trimmed V and J ends, which lost 4 bases and 4 bases, there was a span of 13 bases. Per the germline V gene, CDR1 is SGHAT and CDR2 is FQNNGV. DNA of the CDR3: TGTGCCAGCAGCTCTCCGGGACAAGGCTATGGCTACACCTTC. This sequence encodes CASSSPGQGYGYTF.

J is TRBJ2-3 and V is TRBV7-9, with 12 bases aligning to TRBD2. The CDR3 covers 20 residues. V gave up 5 bases and J gave up 0 bases; unmatched junction bases: 15. Germline V gene data show CDR1 as SEHNR and CDR2 as FQNEAQ (reference sequence). CDR3 bases: TGTGCCAGCAGCCCCAGATCCGCCGGACTAGCGGGGAGGAGCACAGATACGCAGTATTTT. Translated: CASSPRSAGLAGRSTDTQYF.

The chain has TRBV18 and TRBJ2-4, with TRBD1 identical over 7 bases. V was clipped by 6 bases and J by 5 bases; unmatched bases: 1. Germline loops: CDR1 KGHSH, CDR2 LQKENI. This CDR3 contains 12 residues. CDR3: CASSGTENIQYF. For the CDR3, the DNA is TGTGCCAGCTCGGGGACAGAAAACATTCAGTACTTC.

About this clonotype: Likely a read error: the CDR3 ends without its conserved phenylalanine or tryptophan. V gene TRBV12-3 or TRBV12-4 combines with J gene TRBJ1-2; D is possibly TRBD1 (5 bases). The CDR3 is 12 amino acids. V lost 6 bases and J 8 bases, leaving 13 bases between the germline ends. CDR3: CASRPYGGGYTL. CDR3 DNA: TGTGCCAGCAGGCCATATGGGGGAGGCTACACCTTG.

The chain carries TRBV7-2 and TRBJ1-3; 8 bases are shared with TRBD1. The CDR3 totals 15 residues. Germline V gives CDR1 SGHTA, CDR2 FQGNSA. The trim removed 5 bases at V and 4 bases at J, leaving 7 bases unmatched. The chain's CDR3 is CASSRDRGAGNTIYF. CDR3 in DNA: TGTGCCAGCAGCCGTGACAGGGGAGCCGGAAACACCATATATTTT.

The V and J genes are TRBV29-1 and TRBJ2-7, with 8 bases identical to TRBD1. CDR3 length: 13 amino acids. Germline V gene data show CDR1 as SQVTM and CDR2 as ANQGSEA. Unmatched junction bases numbered 6, after V lost 7 bases and J lost 1 base. The CDR3, as DNA: TGCAGCGCTGAGGACAGGGCATCCTACGAGCAGTACTTC. Translated: CSAEDRASYEQYF.

This clonotype was seen once. The rearrangement links TRBV6-5 to TRBJ2-7, with TRBD1 matching over 7 bases. This CDR3 contains 15 residues. The V gene's germline CDR1 is MNHEY and CDR2 SVGAGI. Trimming removed 5 bases from V and 2 bases from J; junction bases left unmatched: 9. The DNA for the CDR3 is TGTGCCAGCAGTCTCGCCGGGACAGACACCTACGAGCAGTACTTC. Amino acid sequence: CASSLAGTDTYEQYF.

This clonotype was counted a few times. V is TRBV25-1 and J is TRBJ2-7; no definite D call. The end of the DNA aligns better with TRBJ2-5, so the J call may be wrong. The CDR3 loop spans 15 amino acids. In germline, CDR1 is MGHDK, CDR2 SYGVNS. The CDR3 here is CASSPLKQFAETQYF. CDR3 sequence (DNA): TGTGCCAGCAGTCCCCTGAAACAGTTCGCAGAGACCCAGTACTTC.

This clonotype was counted only a few times. The chain recombines TRBV4-1 with TRBJ2-4; possible D gene TRBD2, 5 bases. This CDR3 spans 16 amino acids. Germline-derived CDR1 and CDR2 are MGHRA and YSYEKL. V lost 2 bases to trimming and J lost 0 bases, with 11 bases between them. The CDR3 protein is CASSQPIGVAKNIQYF. CDR3 DNA: TGCGCCAGCAGCCAACCCATCGGGGTAGCCAAAAACATTCAGTACTTC.